The source of this T cell receptor beta chain is a study of T cells in women clearing cervical HPV infection. Study as a whole: Controls were women whose single incident HPV16 infection cleared within 12 months without precancer or cancer.

From germline, CDR1 is SEHNR and CDR2 FQNEAQ (reference sequence). The CDR3 has 14 amino acids. As to this clone: The sequence runs out 3 residues before the end of the CDR3; the remainder is reconstructed from the germline J gene.

immunoSEQ multiplex PCR used an average of about 1.3 ug genomic DNA. Clones were sequenced by immunoSEQ multiplex PCR, and TCRdb holds only the in-frame ones, with some missing. The listing contains about 22,000 clones. The sample was blood buffy coat. This chain links TRBV7-9 with TRBJ1-2; 9 nucleotides agree with TRBD1. This TCR was recovered from a woman between 18 and 70 years old with a cervical HPV16 infection that either progressed to CIN3+ or cleared (not recorded which). Partial CDR3 DNA: TGTGCCAGCAGCTTACTACAGGGGGCAGGGGGC. This codes for CASSLLQGAGG. The whole CDR3 reads CASSLLQGAGGYTF.